This TCR beta chain was observed in a study of response to subunit inactivated influenza vaccine. A few counts support this clonotype. The target antigen is unknown. J lost 7 bases, V lost 0 bases, and 4 bases had no gene match. Germline assignment: CDR1 LGHDT and CDR2 YNNKEL (reference sequence). The CDR3 sequence is 16 residues long. Via MiXCR, TCRdb re-called the RT-PCR reads, giving one row per CDR3 protein. The sample lists roughly 570,000 distinct CDR3 sequences, around 15% occurring once. Study-wide points: Authors suggested seasonal influenza vaccinations each recruit few new T cells.

The receptor comes from a man aged 45-60 years who received an inactivated influenza vaccine. The V gene is TRBV3-1, the J gene TRBJ2-1; 12 nucleotides agree with TRBD2. The sequences come from PBMCs from blood, collected 12 days after vaccination. This CDR3 reads CASSQDRGLAGNEQFF. In DNA form, the CDR3 reads TGTGCCAGCAGCCAAGACCGCGGACTAGCGGGGAATGAGCAGTTCTTC.